The 13 T cell receptor beta chains below all came from one sample that was sequenced in a study of blood T cell repertoires in COVID-19. Measured with immunoSEQ multiplex PCR; TCRdb has only the in-frame clones, and not every one. The sample holds 120,000 or so clones; 88% are singletons and the top ten take roughly 1.4%. What was sequenced was peripheral blood. These TCRs come from a human donor in a cohort sampled during active COVID-19.

The chain couples TRBV18 to TRBJ2-6; D ambiguous. Per the germline V gene, CDR1 is KGHSH and CDR2 is LQKENI. The CDR3 has 14 residues. Trimming cost V 2 bases and J 4 bases, with 6 bases left between them. The DNA of the CDR3 is TGTGCCAGCTCACCATCCGCGGGGGCCAACGTCCTGACTTTC. It yields the protein CASSPSAGANVLTF.

The rearrangement uses TRBV24-1 and TRBJ2-7; D possibly corresponds to TRBD2 (5 bases). The V end was cut by 2 bases, the J end by 2 bases, with 12 bases between. The CDR3 contains 15 residues. Germline V CDR1 and CDR2: KGHDR, SFDVKD. The CDR3 sequence is CATSDSTGLTYEQYF. Written as DNA, the CDR3 is TGTGCCACCAGTGATTCCACCGGACTCACCTACGAGCAGTACTTC.

The V call is TRBV25-1, the J call TRBJ2-3; the D gene is possibly TRBD1 (6 bases). V lost 4 bases and J 4 bases, leaving 12 bases between the germline ends. Germline V gives CDR1 MGHDK, CDR2 SYGVNS. The CDR3 consists of 14 residues. Here the CDR3 reads CASSGPDSPDTQYF. CDR3 nucleotides: TGTGCCAGCAGTGGACCGGACAGCCCAGATACGCAGTATTTT.

This clone has just one count. The rearrangement joins TRBV12-3 or TRBV12-4 to TRBJ1-5; possible D gene TRBD1, 6 bases. Trimming removed 4 bases at V and 4 bases at J, with 8 bases between. The CDR3 has 13 amino acids. The CDR3 sequence: CASSSQGNQPQHF. Written as DNA, the CDR3 is TGTGCCAGCAGTTCACAGGGAAATCAGCCCCAGCATTTT.

The chain joins TRBV3-1 (or the pseudogene TRBV3-2) to TRBJ2-5; 13 bases agree with TRBD2. V shed 4 bases, J shed 2 bases, and the junction held 4 bases outside the gene matches. The CDR3 totals 16 residues. Germline CDR1 is LGHDT and CDR2 is YNNKEL (reference sequence). The CDR3 nucleotides are TGTGCCAGCAGCCTTCGACTAGCGGGGGGACAAGAGACCCAGTACTTC. Amino acids: CASSLRLAGGQETQYF.

The J gene is TRBJ2-2, the V gene TRBV5-1, with 7 bases aligning to TRBD2. The CDR3 spans 15 residues. Germline V gene lookup returns CDR1 SGHRS and CDR2 YFSETQ. Unmatched junction bases numbered 5, after V lost 0 bases and J lost 6 bases. CDR3 DNA sequence: TGCGCCAGCAGCTTGGGTTCCGCGGGAGCCGGGGAGCTGTTTTTT. Protein: CASSLGSAGAGELFF.

This clone was observed a few times. As DNA, the CDR3 is TGTGCCAGCAGTTCCGTCGTTACAGGGAGCAGCTCTAAAGCTTTCTTT. As protein: CASSSVVTGSSSKAFF. The gene calls are TRBV2 and TRBJ1-1, with a possible D match to TRBD1 (6 bases). Trimming removed 5 bases at V and 9 bases at J, with 25 bases between. The length of the CDR3 is 16 residues. Germline CDR1 SNHLY, CDR2 FYNNEI.

This chain joins TRBV4-2 and TRBJ2-7; a possible D gene is TRBD2 (6 bases). Germline CDR1 reads LGHNA; CDR2 reads YNFKEQ. The V and J ends lost 1 base and 6 bases respectively, with 13 bases between them. This CDR3 comprises 14 residues. The CDR3 sequence: CASSQGRRVSEQYF. The CDR3 DNA sequence: TGTGCCAGCAGCCAAGGGAGGAGGGTCAGCGAGCAGTACTTC.

The chain carries TRBV24-1 and TRBJ2-7, with D tentatively TRBD1 (5 bases). V lost 3 bases and J 5 bases, leaving 13 bases between the germline ends. Germline V CDR1 and CDR2: KGHDR, SFDVKD. There are 14 residues in the CDR3. The CDR3 sequence: CATSDPRQGDEQYF. CDR3 bases: TGTGCCACCAGTGATCCTCGCCAGGGTGACGAGCAGTACTTC.

The rearrangement joins TRBV4-1 to TRBJ2-1, with a possible D match to TRBD2 (5 bases). Germline V gives CDR1 MGHRA, CDR2 YSYEKL. V lost 3 bases and J lost 13, with 10 bases in between. There are 11 residues in the CDR3. The CDR3 loop is CASSHGRLQFF. The CDR3 coding sequence is TGCGCCAGCAGCCATGGGAGATTACAGTTCTTC.

This chain joins TRBV7-2 and TRBJ1-1; no reliable D call. This CDR3 has 13 residues. Germline V gives CDR1 SGHTA, CDR2 FQGNSA. Trimming removed 7 bases at V and 4 bases at J, with 13 bases between. The CDR3 region has the DNA TGTGCCAGCAACCGACGGGAAAGCACTGAAGCTTTCTTT. Translation: CASNRRESTEAFF.

This chain joins TRBV28 and TRBJ1-4; 8 bases are a match to TRBD1. With V trimmed by 5 bases and J by 3 bases, 5 bases remained unmatched. The germline CDR1 and CDR2 sequences are MDHEN and SYDVKM. CDR3 length equals 15 residues. The CDR3 nucleotides are TGTGCCAGCAGTCCGCAGGGGGCGTCTAATGAAAAACTGTTTTTT. It yields the protein CASSPQGASNEKLFF.

This clone was seen only a few times. The chain has TRBV6-2 or TRBV6-3 and TRBJ2-2; 11 nucleotides line up with TRBD1. V lost 0 bases, J lost 8 bases, and 8 bases stayed unmatched. The germline gives CDR1 MNHEY, CDR2 SVGEGT. The CDR3 has 17 amino acids. The chain's CDR3 is CASSYSEWTGGRGELFF. The CDR3 coding sequence is TGTGCCAGCAGTTACTCAGAATGGACAGGGGGCAGGGGGGAGCTGTTTTTT.